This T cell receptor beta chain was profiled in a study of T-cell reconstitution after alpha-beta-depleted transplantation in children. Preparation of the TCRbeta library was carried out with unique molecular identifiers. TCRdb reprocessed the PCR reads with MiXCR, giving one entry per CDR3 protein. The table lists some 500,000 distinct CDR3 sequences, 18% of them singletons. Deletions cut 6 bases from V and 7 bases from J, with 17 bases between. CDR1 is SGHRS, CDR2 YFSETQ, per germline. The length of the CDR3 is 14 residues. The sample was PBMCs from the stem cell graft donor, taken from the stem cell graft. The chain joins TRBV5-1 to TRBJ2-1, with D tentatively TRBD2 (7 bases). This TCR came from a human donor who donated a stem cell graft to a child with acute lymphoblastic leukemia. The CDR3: CASTTGRGTNEQFF. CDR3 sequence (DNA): TGCGCCAGCACCACAGGGAGGGGCACAAATGAGCAGTTCTTC.